This T cell receptor (beta chain) was obtained from a study of blood T cell repertoires in COVID-19. Study as a whole: From the United States, Italy and Spain came samples of acute and convalescent COVID-19. Sources were T cells, B-cell-depleted T cells, or PBMCs; the material itself was cDNA or gDNA.

The CDR3 length is 14 residues. The germline CDR1 and CDR2 sequences are SGHDT and YYEEEE. Trimming cost V 1 base and J 5 bases, with 10 bases left between them. How the authors handled the data: Amplification with reference gene primers provided the estimates of nucleated cell counts. The assay was immunoSEQ multiplex PCR, and TCRdb's table has in-frame clones only and misses some. V, J and clone size are taken as reported in that table, and D and trimming were inferred from the DNA itself. The sample carries about 170,000 clones, 88% recorded once. The V and J genes are TRBV5-6 and TRBJ2-1; D perhaps matches TRBD1 (6 bases). The sample taken for sequencing was peripheral blood. This receptor was identified in a man aged 60 to 69 with acute or convalescent COVID-19. CDR3 sequence (DNA): TGTGCCAGCAGCTTGCAGGGGTACGACAATGAGCAGTTCTTC. It translates to CASSLQGYDNEQFF.